This section outlines one TCR beta chain sequence together with its context. Trimming took 4 bases from V and 4 from J, leaving 11 bases between them. This CDR3 region has 14 residues. CDR1 is MGHDK, CDR2 SYGVNS, per germline. The table came from immunoSEQ multiplex PCR; TCRdb's copy has only in-frame clones and leaves some out. This sample has 56,000 or so clones; roughly 84% occur once, and the top ten carry roughly 3.5%. This entry comes from a study of radiotherapy plus CTLA-4 blockade in lung cancer. The sequenced sample was peripheral blood, obtained from a patient treated with radiotherapy plus ipilimumab. The TCR originated in a human donor with non-small cell lung cancer who had a partial response to radiotherapy plus ipilimumab. The chain carries TRBV25-1 and TRBJ1-3; a possible D gene is TRBD1 (6 bases). CDR3 loop: CASSGAGAGNTIYF. The CDR3 coding sequence is TGTGCCAGCAGTGGGGCAGGGGCCGGAAACACCATATATTTT.